Shown below are 17 T cell receptor beta chains from a single sample sequenced in a study of Graves' ophthalmopathy and Graves' hyperthyroidism. RNA transcripts served as template for amplifying TCR beta CDR3 sequences. HTBI primers were employed in first-round RT-PCR, then a second-round multiplex PCR followed. TCRdb re-called the multiplex PCR reads through MiXCR, storing one row per CDR3 protein. The data show over 150,000 distinct CDR3 sequences, with about 40% seen just once and around 5.8% held by the top ten. The sample taken for sequencing was peripheral blood. These receptors all stem from a woman in her thirties or forties with Graves' ophthalmopathy.

The chain links TRBV12-3 or TRBV12-4 to TRBJ1-1, with unresolved D. CDR3 size: 12 residues. Trimming removed 0 bases at V and 10 bases at J, with 9 bases between. DNA of the CDR3: TGTGCCAGCAGTTTAGCCTTATTCCGAGCTTTCTTT. It specifies CASSLALFRAFF.

V and J are TRBV24-1 and TRBJ2-7; D unclear. This CDR3 is built from 13 residues. V dropped 8 bases and J dropped 5 bases, with 15 bases sitting between them. Germline CDR1 and CDR2: KGHDR and SFDVKD. The CDR3 nucleotides are TGTGCCACCATGGGGTTTCCCCGGAACGAGCAGTACTTC. Translated, it gives CATMGFPRNEQYF.

This clonotype was counted many times. The rearrangement joins TRBV19 to TRBJ1-1, with D maybe TRBD1 (5 bases). Germline lookup yields CDR1 LNHDA and CDR2 SQIVND (reference sequence). Trimming shortened V by 1 base and J by 4 bases, and 13 bases separated the two germline ends. The CDR3 has 15 residues. CDR3 amino acids: CASSIGPGRGTEAFF. DNA of the CDR3: TGTGCCAGTAGTATAGGACCGGGACGGGGCACTGAAGCTTTCTTT.

This chain uses TRBV20-1 with TRBJ2-7; D is possibly TRBD2 (6 bases). CDR3 length equals 14 residues. The germline V gene has CDR1 DFQATT and CDR2 SNEGSKA (reference sequence). The ends were cut back, 1 base at V and 3 bases at J, with 13 bases in the middle. CDR3 DNA sequence: TGCAGTGCTAGAGGGGGACTCCCTGACTACGAGCAGTACTTC. It is translated as CSARGGLPDYEQYF.

This clonotype was seen ten or more times. For the CDR3, the DNA is TGTGCCAGCATCCGGATACAGGATAGCAATCAGCCCCAGCATTTT. As protein: CASIRIQDSNQPQHF. The gene calls are TRBV28 and TRBJ1-5, with D possibly TRBD1 on 5 matching bases. The germline V and J ends were trimmed by 7 bases and 0 bases, with 13 bases remaining between them. Germline loops: CDR1 MDHEN, CDR2 SYDVKM. CDR3 length: 15 residues.

This clonotype occurred a few times. This chain uses TRBV12-3 or TRBV12-4 with TRBJ1-2; D not resolved. Trimming removed 10 bases at V and 2 bases at J, with 14 bases between. The CDR3 runs to 13 residues. The chain's CDR3 is CATHPQLNYGYTF. DNA of the CDR3: TGTGCCACCCACCCTCAGTTGAACTATGGCTACACCTTC.

This clonotype was seen many times. The rearrangement links TRBV3-1 to TRBJ1-5, with unresolved D. This CDR3 is built from 13 residues. Germline CDR1 and CDR2: LGHDT and YNNKEL (reference sequence). Trimming took 1 base from V and 5 from J, leaving 6 bases between them. The CDR3 is CASSQGYYQPQHF. CDR3 nucleotide sequence: TGTGCCAGCAGCCAAGGTTATTATCAGCCCCAGCATTTT.

This clonotype was found many times. The chain uses TRBV2 and TRBJ1-2; tentative D call: TRBD1 (5 bases). Germline lookup yields CDR1 SNHLY and CDR2 FYNNEI. This CDR3 is built from 12 residues. With 8 bases removed from V and 3 bases from J, the gap between germline ends came to 10 bases. This CDR3 is CASRWDDYGYTF. The CDR3 nucleotides read TGTGCCAGCCGGTGGGACGACTATGGCTACACCTTC.

The table lists this clonotype with many counts. The rearrangement joins TRBV7-8 to TRBJ2-7; the D gene is possibly TRBD1 (5 bases). The germline CDR1 and CDR2 sequences are SGHVS and FQNEAQ. This CDR3 has 14 residues. Trimming removed 0 bases at V and 2 bases at J, with 8 bases between. The CDR3 nucleotides are TGTGCCAGCAGCTTAGCTCCAGGGCCCTACGAGCAGTACTTC. It encodes CASSLAPGPYEQYF.

This clonotype was found a few times. The chain is built from TRBV12-3 or TRBV12-4 and TRBJ1-2; a weak D match, TRBD1 (6 bases). Trimming pared 3 bases from V and 0 bases from J, leaving 11 bases between. The CDR3 totals 15 residues. As DNA, the CDR3 is TGTGCCAGCAGTTTGGCAGGGGCCACTAACTATGGCTACACCTTC. Amino acids: CASSLAGATNYGYTF.

This sequence joins TRBV12-3 or TRBV12-4 and TRBJ2-2; D gene uncertain. This CDR3 is built from 13 residues. V was cut by 6 bases and J by 6 bases, with 11 bases left in between. The CDR3 spells CASSLGGAGELFF. For the CDR3, the DNA is TGTGCCAGCAGCCTGGGTGGGGCCGGGGAGCTGTTTTTT.

This clonotype was picked up many times. V gene TRBV30 combines with J gene TRBJ1-6; D call uncertain. The CDR3 has 15 amino acids. Germline V CDR1 and CDR2: GTSNPN, SVGIG (reference sequence). V shed 1 base and J shed 7 bases, with 14 bases lying between them. The CDR3 nucleotides read TGTGCCTGGAGTGAAGGGTACGGGCGGAATTCACCCCTCCACTTT. It yields the protein CAWSEGYGRNSPLHF.

This clonotype has a count of ten or more. In DNA, the CDR3 is TGTGCCACCAGCTCAGGGGGCCTGAACACTGAAGCTTTCTTT. Translating it yields CATSSGGLNTEAFF. The chain combines TRBV15 with TRBJ1-1; the match to TRBD1 covers 8 bases. Germline lookup yields CDR1 LNHNV and CDR2 YYDKDF (reference sequence). With V trimmed by 5 bases and J by 0 bases, 2 bases remained unmatched. This CDR3 region has 14 residues. The whole variable domain, remainder taken from reference TRBV15 and TRBJ1-1, is DAMVIQNPRYQVTQFGKPVTLSCSQTLNHNVMYWYQQKSSQAPKLLFHYYDKDFNNEADTPDNFQSRRPNTSFCFLDIRSPGLGDTAMYLCATSSGGLNTEAFFGQGTRLTVV.

This clonotype was picked up many times. The chain uses TRBV13 and TRBJ1-2, with D tentatively TRBD1 (6 bases). CDR3 length: 14 amino acids. CDR1 is PRHDT, CDR2 FYEKMQ, per germline (reference sequence). Trimming left V 4 bases short and J 3 bases short, with 12 bases between. CDR3 sequence: CASSSSQGYYGYTF. The CDR3 region has the DNA TGTGCCAGCAGCTCTTCACAGGGCTACTATGGCTACACCTTC. The variable domain in full, completed from reference TRBV13 and TRBJ1-2, reads AAGVIQSPRHLIKEKRETATLKCYPIPRHDTVYWYQQGPGQDPQFLISFYEKMQSDKGSIPDRFSAQQFSDYHSELNMSSLELGDSALYFCASSSSQGYYGYTFGSGTRLTVV.

A single count supports this clonotype. The rearrangement links TRBV28 to TRBJ1-3; 9 bases line up with TRBD1. Germline-derived CDR1 and CDR2 are MDHEN and SYDVKM. This CDR3 spans 16 amino acids. The V and J ends lost 6 bases and 3 bases, in that order; junction bases with no gene match: 9. The CDR3 DNA is TGTGCCAGCAGCTTGGTCGGACAGGGGCTTGGAAACACCATATATTTT. This codes for CASSLVGQGLGNTIYF.

This clonotype was recorded at least ten times. This clone may be a read error of a much larger clone one base away. The V call is TRBV6-1, the J call TRBJ1-1; D is possibly TRBD1 (6 bases). This CDR3 region has 14 residues. The germline V gene has CDR1 MNHNS and CDR2 SASEGT. For the CDR3, the DNA is TGTGTCAGCAGTGAGGTGGAGGGGGGCACTGAAGCTTTCTTT. The encoded protein is CVSSEVEGGTEAFF.

This clonotype was detected only once. The V gene is TRBV6-1, the J gene TRBJ2-7, with 8 bases that match TRBD2. CDR1 and CDR2 from the germline V gene are MNHNS and SASEGT. V gave up 6 bases and J gave up 2 bases; unmatched junction bases: 9. This CDR3 contains 15 residues. The CDR3 protein is CASRLASGPTYEQYF. The CDR3 coding sequence is TGTGCCAGCAGGCTGGCTAGCGGGCCTACCTACGAGCAGTACTTC.